The subject of this entry is one T cell receptor beta chain. V was pared by 6 bases and J by 4 bases, with 11 bases of the junction left unmatched. From germline, CDR1 is KGHSH and CDR2 LQKENI. The CDR3 is made up of 17 amino acids. The sample comes from a study of shared clonotypes between healthy human individuals. Assay used: immunoSEQ multiplex PCR; TCRdb lists only in-frame clones, some missing. The sample holds millions of clones; over 85% are singletons and the top ten take 0.3% to 0.4%. The sequencing input was naive CD4+ T cells from PBMCs. Subset in this sample: CD45RA+ positively selected. The clonotype comes from a man aged 18-30 years in good health. Some clones in this sample may be carry-over from other donors' samples. The chain employs TRBV18 and TRBJ2-5; 13 bases are shared with TRBD2. This chain's CDR3 is CASSRGLAGVYGETQYF. The CDR3 DNA is TGTGCCAGCTCCCGAGGACTAGCGGGAGTTTACGGAGAGACCCAGTACTTC.